The 31 T cell receptor beta chains below come from one sample, sequenced in a study of technical replicates of blood from a few donors (dated by TCRdb to 2016 to 2017). The library was generated by the immunoSEQ multiplex PCR assay. The clones in this table, taken by TCRdb from immuneACCESS, are in-frame only. Not every clone is retained; where verified, under half of the shortfall comes from an unresolved V gene, and the cause of the rest is unknown. For this sample the table gives under 85,000 clones, of which around nine tenths were detected only once. The ten most abundant clones make up roughly 0.39% of the sample. Sequences were obtained from T cells isolated from PBMCs. The receptors were gathered from a human donor in good health.

V is TRBV13 and J is TRBJ2-5, with D tentatively TRBD1 (6 bases). Germline assignment: CDR1 PRHDT and CDR2 FYEKMQ (reference sequence). The length of the CDR3 is 14 residues. V was pared by 0 bases and J by 1 base, with 6 bases between. The CDR3 is CASSLGGAQETQYF. For the CDR3, the DNA is TGTGCCAGCAGCTTAGGGGGGGCCCAAGAGACCCAGTACTTC.

This clone was seen only a few times. This rearrangement joins TRBV6-5 to TRBJ1-2, with 9 positions matching TRBD1. J lost 4 bases, V lost 10 bases, and 7 bases had no gene match. Germline V gene sequence: CDR1 MNHEY, CDR2 SVGAGI. This CDR3 has 13 residues. The CDR3 loop reads CATLGQGGYGYTF. DNA for the CDR3: TGTGCCACCCTGGGACAGGGCGGCTATGGCTACACCTTC.

This chain uses TRBV4-1 with TRBJ2-7; D is possibly TRBD1 (5 bases). The CDR3 is 14 residues long. Germline-derived CDR1 and CDR2 are MGHRA and YSYEKL. Trimming took 0 bases from V and 2 from J, leaving 8 bases between them. The CDR3, as DNA: TGCGCCAGCAGCCAAGATAACAGGCCCTACGAGCAGTACTTC. Its translation is CASSQDNRPYEQYF.

The chain joins TRBV6-6 to TRBJ1-1, with unresolved D. The V end lost 3 bases, the J end lost 13 bases, and 9 bases lay between the germline ends. The CDR3 consists of 10 residues. Germline V gives CDR1 MNHNY, CDR2 SVGAGI (reference sequence). The DNA of the CDR3 is TGTGCCAGCAGTTATTCAGGTCTTTTCTTT. Its protein product is CASSYSGLFF.

The chain couples TRBV27 to TRBJ2-7, with TRBD1 identical over 7 bases. The V gene end was trimmed by 1 base and the J gene end by 0 bases; junction bases not matched to a gene: 9. CDR3 size: 17 residues. Per germline, CDR1 MNHEY and CDR2 SMNVEV (reference sequence). The CDR3 here is CASSLFRAGGHSYEQYF. Written as DNA, the CDR3 is TGTGCCAGCAGTTTATTCCGCGCAGGGGGTCACTCCTACGAGCAGTACTTC.

The V call is TRBV7-9, the J call TRBJ2-7; 15 nucleotides match TRBD2. V trimming: 4 bases; J trimming: 0 bases; junction bases outside the gene matches: 1. In germline, CDR1 is SEHNR, CDR2 FQNEAQ (reference sequence). This CDR3 comprises 16 residues. The CDR3 spells CASSWGLAGGSYEQYF. DNA of the CDR3: TGTGCCAGCAGCTGGGGACTAGCGGGAGGCTCCTACGAGCAGTACTTC.

The chain has TRBV6-1 and TRBJ2-7; 7 bases are a match to TRBD2. Germline loops: CDR1 MNHNS, CDR2 SASEGT. After removal of 7 bases from V and 3 bases from J, the junction contained 9 bases not matched to a gene. The CDR3 totals 14 residues. The CDR3 DNA reads as TGTGCCAGCAACTGGCGGCGGGAGATCTACGAGCAGTACTTC. Its translation is CASNWRREIYEQYF.

The chain has TRBV2 and TRBJ1-5, with a tentative D call TRBD1 (6 bases). The CDR3 runs 17 residues. Germline V gives CDR1 SNHLY, CDR2 FYNNEI. V dropped 4 bases and J dropped 1 base, with 17 bases sitting between them. The CDR3: CASSGGRGRTSNQPQHF. DNA of the CDR3: TGTGCCAGCAGTGGGGGGCGGGGGCGGACAAGCAATCAGCCCCAGCATTTT. Full variable domain (missing parts from reference TRBV2 and TRBJ1-5): EPEVTQTPSHQVTQMGQEVILRCVPISNHLYFYWYRQILGQKVEFLVSFYNNEISEKSEIFDDQFSVERPDGSNFTLKIRSTKLEDSAMYFCASSGGRGRTSNQPQHFGDGTRLSIL.

This chain links TRBV5-1 with TRBJ2-7; weak D call: TRBD1 (6 bases). Germline CDR1 and CDR2: SGHRS and YFSETQ. V gave up 0 bases and J gave up 5 bases, with 9 bases separating them. CDR3 length equals 13 residues. The CDR3 region has the DNA TGCGCCAGCAGCTTGGACAGGGCTGACGAGCAGTACTTC. Translating gives CASSLDRADEQYF.

The rearrangement joins TRBV4-1 to TRBJ1-1; 8 bases map to TRBD1. There are 15 residues in the CDR3. With V trimmed by 3 bases and J by 6 bases, 9 bases remained unmatched. In germline, CDR1 is MGHRA, CDR2 YSYEKL. The CDR3 loop reads CASSQAGTGMPEAFF. The CDR3 nucleotides read TGCGCCAGCAGCCAGGCCGGGACAGGTATGCCTGAAGCTTTCTTT.

This clone turned up a few times. The chain is built from TRBV6-5 and TRBJ1-1; TRBD1 aligns across 7 bases. There are 14 residues in the CDR3. Germline V gene data show CDR1 as MNHEY and CDR2 as SVGAGI. Trimming took 2 bases from V and 4 from J; bases not matched to a gene: 4. CDR3 coding DNA: TGTGCCAGCAGTTACACGGGACAGCGCACTGAAGCTTTCTTT. Encoded protein: CASSYTGQRTEAFF.

This clone appeared a few times. The genes are TRBV6-1 and TRBJ2-7; the match to TRBD1 covers 8 bases. This CDR3 contains 13 residues. Germline loops: CDR1 MNHNS, CDR2 SASEGT. Losses at the gene ends were 10 bases for V and 7 bases for J; bases not matched to a gene: 12. CDR3 sequence reads: CATTTGELREQYF. In nucleotides, the CDR3 is TGTGCCACCACGACAGGGGAGCTTCGGGAGCAGTACTTC.

The chain links TRBV30 to TRBJ2-7; D gene unclear. The germline CDR1 and CDR2 sequences are GTSNPN and SVGIG (reference sequence). This CDR3 region has 13 residues. The V end lost 1 base, the J end lost 3 bases, and 10 bases lay between the germline ends. This CDR3 reads CAWSGGQLYEQYF. CDR3 bases: TGTGCCTGGAGTGGCGGTCAACTCTACGAGCAGTACTTC.

The CDR3 spells CASSSPTLAGVRDEQFF. CDR3 in DNA: TGTGCCAGCAGTTCCCCCACGCTAGCGGGAGTCCGAGATGAGCAGTTCTTC. V usage is TRBV28 and J usage is TRBJ2-1; 10 bases agree with TRBD2. Per the germline V gene, CDR1 is MDHEN and CDR2 is SYDVKM. The CDR3 totals 17 residues. With 4 bases clipped from V and 8 bases from J, the junction kept 14 bases outside the gene matches.

The chain joins TRBV5-1 to TRBJ1-4, with D perhaps matching TRBD1 (5 bases). V was shortened by 4 bases and J by 7 bases, with 14 bases between the two germline ends. The germline CDR1 and CDR2 sequences are SGHRS and YFSETQ. The length of the CDR3 is 14 residues. The CDR3 nucleotides read TGCGCCAGCAGCCTCCAGGGCCCGGCTGAAAAACTGTTTTTT. It yields the protein CASSLQGPAEKLFF.

This chain joins TRBV27 and TRBJ1-5; possible D gene TRBD1, 6 bases. Per germline, CDR1 MNHEY and CDR2 SMNVEV (reference sequence). This CDR3 spans 14 amino acids. V was pared by 1 base and J by 6 bases, with 10 bases between. CDR3 sequence: CASSLWGGAQPQHF. The CDR3 DNA is TGTGCCAGCAGTTTATGGGGGGGGGCTCAGCCCCAGCATTTT.

The chain couples TRBV7-3 to TRBJ2-1; 8 bases fit TRBD2. Germline CDR1 and CDR2: SGHTA and FQGTGA. The CDR3 consists of 15 residues. Trimming took 1 base from V and 8 from J; bases not matched to a gene: 7. The CDR3 DNA follows: TGTGCCAGCAGCTTAAATCAGCGGGAGTGGGATGAGCAGTTCTTC. Its translation is CASSLNQREWDEQFF.

The gene calls are TRBV30 and TRBJ1-3; unclear D gene. This CDR3 is 13 amino acids long. The germline V and J ends were trimmed by 3 bases and 0 bases, with 6 bases remaining between them. CDR1 is GTSNPN and CDR2 is SVGIG in the germline V gene (reference sequence). The CDR3 sequence is CAWSRFSGNTIYF. The CDR3 DNA sequence: TGTGCCTGGAGCAGGTTCTCTGGAAACACCATATATTTT.

The chain is built from TRBV7-3 and TRBJ2-3; tentative D call: TRBD1 (5 bases). Germline V gene lookup returns CDR1 SGHTA and CDR2 FQGTGA. The CDR3 covers 14 residues. Trimming pared 3 bases from V and 0 bases from J, leaving 7 bases between. CDR3 coding DNA: TGTGCCAGCAGCTTCGACAGAAGCACAGATACGCAGTATTTT. As protein: CASSFDRSTDTQYF.

This chain uses TRBV5-6 with TRBJ2-5; no firm D call. V lost 7 bases and J lost 2, with 12 bases in between. The CDR3 has 13 residues. CDR1 is SGHDT, CDR2 YYEEEE, per germline. The CDR3 region is CASHWADQETQYF. CDR3 DNA: TGTGCCAGCCATTGGGCAGATCAAGAGACCCAGTACTTC.

This sequence joins TRBV9 and TRBJ2-2; D might be TRBD1 (6 bases). Trimming left V 0 bases short and J 1 base short, with 10 bases between. This CDR3 spans 16 amino acids. Germline values: CDR1 SGDLS, CDR2 YYNGEE. CDR3: CASSVARTENTGELFF. Here the CDR3 DNA reads TGTGCCAGCAGCGTAGCGAGGACAGAGAACACCGGGGAGCTGTTTTTT.

The chain employs TRBV4-2 and TRBJ1-1, with a possible D match to TRBD1 (6 bases). Per the germline V gene, CDR1 is LGHNA and CDR2 is YNFKEQ. There are 16 residues in the CDR3. V shed 1 base and J shed 1 base, with 13 bases lying between them. As DNA, the CDR3 is TGTGCCAGCAGCCAAGTAGGGGGGGCGCGGAACACTGAAGCTTTCTTT. This codes for CASSQVGGARNTEAFF.

The count of this clone is one. The V call is TRBV6-1, the J call TRBJ2-5; 7 nucleotides agree with TRBD1. CDR1 is MNHNS and CDR2 is SASEGT in the germline V gene. J lost 2 bases, V lost 4 bases, and 10 bases had no gene match. The CDR3 has 16 amino acids. The CDR3 bases are TGTGCCAGCAGTGCTACCGGGACAGTAGTTCAAGAGACCCAGTACTTC. Protein: CASSATGTVVQETQYF.

The V gene is TRBV18, the J gene TRBJ1-1; unclear D gene. Germline-derived CDR1 and CDR2 are KGHSH and LQKENI. Trimming shortened V by 3 bases and J by 5 bases, and 4 bases separated the two germline ends. The CDR3 totals 11 residues. The CDR3 DNA is TGTGCCAGCTCACCCGGGACTGAAGCTTTCTTT. This encodes CASSPGTEAFF. Using reference TRBV18 and TRBJ1-1 for the parts outside the CDR3, the full variable domain is NAGVMQNPRHLVRRRGQEARLRCSPMKGHSHVYWYRQLPEEGLKFMVYLQKENIIDESGMPKERFSAEFPKEGPSILRIQQVVRGDSAAYFCASSPGTEAFFGQGTRLTVV.

CDR3 amino acids: CASSADSPRETQYF. CDR3 DNA: TGTGCCAGCAGCGCGGACAGCCCAAGAGAGACCCAGTACTTC. This chain joins TRBV7-9 and TRBJ2-5, with D tentatively TRBD1 (6 bases). V was trimmed by 5 bases and J by 4 bases, leaving 14 bases between them. Germline CDR1 SEHNR, CDR2 FQNEAQ (reference sequence). The CDR3 spans 14 residues.

The genes are TRBV6-5 and TRBJ2-7; 8 bases agree with TRBD2. The V and J ends lost 4 bases and 3 bases, in that order; junction bases with no gene match: 5. Germline loops: CDR1 MNHEY, CDR2 SVGAGI. The CDR3 extends over 14 amino acids. The CDR3 DNA follows: TGTGCCAGCAGTTTCGGGGGGGAGGGCTACGAGCAGTACTTC. Translating gives CASSFGGEGYEQYF.

Only a few counts were recorded for this clone. The chain recombines TRBV11-2 with TRBJ2-1, with D hard to call. Germline CDR1 and CDR2: SGHAT and FQNNGV. The CDR3 has 15 residues. Trimming removed 1 base from V and 0 bases from J, with 7 bases in between. The CDR3 here is CASSLVTSSYNEQFF. DNA of the CDR3: TGTGCCAGCAGCTTAGTGACAAGCTCCTACAATGAGCAGTTCTTC. Supplemented by reference TRBV11-2 and TRBJ2-1, the full variable domain reads EAGVAQSPRYKIIEKRQSVAFWCNPISGHATLYWYQQILGQGPKLLIQFQNNGVVDDSQLPKDRFSAERLKGVDSTLKIQPAKLEDSAVYLCASSLVTSSYNEQFFGPGTRLTVL.

The rearrangement links TRBV19 to TRBJ2-1; the match to TRBD2 covers 11 bases. Germline lookup yields CDR1 LNHDA and CDR2 SQIVND (reference sequence). The trim removed 7 bases at V and 0 bases at J, leaving 5 bases unmatched. The CDR3 is 16 amino acids. The CDR3 DNA reads as TGTGCCAGTAATACCCTAGCGGGAGGCTCCTACAATGAGCAGTTCTTC. Protein product: CASNTLAGGSYNEQFF.

The rearrangement links TRBV21-1 to TRBJ2-7; TRBD1 was called by the table and not checked on the DNA. TRBV21-1 is designated a pseudogene. The length of the CDR3 is 16 residues. CDR3 residues: CASSSPGTVDPYEQYF. The CDR3 nucleotides are TGTGCCAGCAGCTCTCCGGGGACAGTAGATCCCTACGAGCAGTACTTC.

The V gene is TRBV7-3, the J gene TRBJ1-2; 7 nucleotides line up with TRBD1. The CDR3 length is 15 residues. The V gene's germline CDR1 is SGHTA and CDR2 FQGTGA. Trimming removed 0 bases from V and 8 bases from J; junction bases left unmatched: 9. CDR3 protein: CASSLTRATGRGYTF. The CDR3 DNA is TGTGCCAGCAGCTTAACTCGTGCGACAGGGCGAGGCTACACCTTC.

The gene calls are TRBV6-6 and TRBJ2-7; D remains ambiguous. Trimming cost V 2 bases and J 0 bases, with 8 bases left between them. Germline CDR1 is MNHNY and CDR2 is SVGAGI (reference sequence). The CDR3 is made up of 14 amino acids. The CDR3 loop is CASSYPTDSYEQYF. CDR3 in DNA: TGTGCCAGCAGTTACCCGACTGACTCCTACGAGCAGTACTTC.